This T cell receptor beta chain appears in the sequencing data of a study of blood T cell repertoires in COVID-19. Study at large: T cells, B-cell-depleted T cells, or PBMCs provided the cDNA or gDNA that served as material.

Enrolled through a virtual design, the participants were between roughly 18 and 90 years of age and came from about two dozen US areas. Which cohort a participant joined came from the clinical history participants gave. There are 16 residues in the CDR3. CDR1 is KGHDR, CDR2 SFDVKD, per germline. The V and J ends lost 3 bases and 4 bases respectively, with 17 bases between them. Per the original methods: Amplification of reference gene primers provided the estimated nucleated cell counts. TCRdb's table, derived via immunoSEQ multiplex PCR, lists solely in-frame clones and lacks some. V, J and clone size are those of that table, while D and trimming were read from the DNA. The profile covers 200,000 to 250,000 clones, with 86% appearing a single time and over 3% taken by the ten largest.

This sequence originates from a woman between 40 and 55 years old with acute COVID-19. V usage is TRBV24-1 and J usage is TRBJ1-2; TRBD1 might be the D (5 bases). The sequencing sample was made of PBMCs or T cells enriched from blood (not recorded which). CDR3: CATSDPHRGFGYGYTF. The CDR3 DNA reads TGTGCCACCAGTGATCCCCACCGGGGGTTCGGCTATGGCTACACCTTC.